The 4 T cell receptor beta chains listed next were all sequenced from one sample in a study of graft-versus-host responses after intestinal transplantation. No cognate antigen is known for these TCRs. TCRdb's copy holds only in-frame clones and misses some; the assay was immunoSEQ multiplex PCR. Among tens of thousands of clones listed, 90% to 95% were seen once. Sequenced material: unstimulated CD8+ T cells sorted from spleen or lymph node cells, taken before intestinal transplant. The receptors were sampled from a human donor who received an intestinal transplant.

The CDR3 spells CASSGQFSNQPQHF. CDR3 in DNA: TGTGCCAGCAGCGGGCAGTTCAGCAATCAGCCCCAGCATTTT. V and J are TRBV7-9 and TRBJ1-5; D is ambiguous. The V end lost 5 bases, the J end lost 1 base, and 9 bases lay between the germline ends. The CDR3 contains 14 residues. In germline, CDR1 is SEHNR, CDR2 FQNEAQ (reference sequence).

This clone has just one count. The chain is built from TRBV4-3 and TRBJ2-7, with 8 bases fitting TRBD2. Germline V gene lookup returns CDR1 LGHNA and CDR2 YSLEER. V was clipped by 4 bases and J by 5 bases; unmatched bases: 7. CDR3 length: 14 amino acids. The CDR3 DNA sequence: TGCGCCAGCAGCCTGCATAGCGGGGCCAACGAGCAGTACTTC. Translation: CASSLHSGANEQYF.

The chain combines TRBV10-3 with TRBJ2-2; D is perhaps TRBD2 (6 bases). V dropped 6 bases and J dropped 3 bases, with 17 bases sitting between them. CDR3 size: 16 residues. Germline CDR1 is ENHRY and CDR2 is SYGVKD. The CDR3 spells CAISEQPGLHTGELFF. CDR3 nucleotides: TGTGCCATCAGCGAACAACCGGGACTTCACACCGGGGAGCTGTTTTTT.

The V gene is TRBV7-9, the J gene TRBJ1-1, with D hard to call. CDR3 length: 15 residues. CDR1 and CDR2 (germline): SEHNR, FQNEAQ (reference sequence). Trimming took off 2 bases at V and 0 bases at J, with 10 bases between the two ends. CDR3 residues: CASSLFERLNTEAFF. DNA for the CDR3: TGTGCCAGCAGCTTATTTGAGAGGTTGAACACTGAAGCTTTCTTT.